This passage covers 17 T cell receptor beta chains from one sample sequenced in a study of early T cells in non-severe SARS-CoV-2 infection. TCRdb analysed the 5' RACE reads with MiXCR anew, one entry per CDR3 protein. Of 65,000 to 95,000 distinct CDR3 sequences detected, about 12% appear once; the ten largest clones hold about 14%. Specimen: whole blood, collected at baseline. The source is an adult who was a healthcare worker with PCR-confirmed SARS-CoV-2 infection or an uninfected control (not recorded which). The donor label of this sample is uncertain.

This clonotype occurred many times. The chain is built from TRBV24-1 and TRBJ2-1; a possible D gene is TRBD2 (5 bases). The CDR3 extends over 13 amino acids. CDR1 and CDR2 from the germline V gene are KGHDR and SFDVKD. The germline V and J ends were trimmed by 3 bases and 9 bases, with 11 bases remaining between them. The CDR3: CATSDPTSVEQFF. CDR3 bases: TGTGCCACCAGTGATCCAACTAGTGTTGAGCAGTTCTTC.

The chain combines TRBV28 with TRBJ1-5; D remains unclear. Trimming left V 5 bases short and J 4 bases short, with 6 bases between. The germline gives CDR1 MDHEN, CDR2 SYDVKM. This CDR3 spans 12 amino acids. This CDR3 reads CASSVGNQPQHF. CDR3 DNA sequence: TGTGCCAGCAGTGTAGGTAATCAGCCCCAGCATTTT.

The chain employs TRBV15 and TRBJ2-5; D is unresolved. Trimming cost V 1 base and J 1 base, with 10 bases left between them. Germline CDR1 LNHNV, CDR2 YYDKDF (reference sequence). The CDR3 is 15 amino acids. The CDR3 DNA is TGTGCCACCAGCAGAGGAAATTCGGCCCAAGAGACCCAGTACTTC. This codes for CATSRGNSAQETQYF.

The table lists this clonotype with a few counts. This chain links TRBV9 with TRBJ2-7; tentative D call: TRBD1 (7 bases). The germline V gene encodes CDR1 SGDLS and CDR2 YYNGEE. The V gene lost 3 bases and the J gene lost 0 bases, with 13 bases spanning the gap. This CDR3 is built from 15 residues. CDR3 loop: CASSALEGASYEQYF. The CDR3 DNA sequence: TGTGCCAGCAGCGCCCTGGAGGGGGCCTCCTACGAGCAGTACTTC.

This clonotype was picked up a small number of times. V gene TRBV7-8 combines with J gene TRBJ2-7, with 7 positions matching TRBD1. After removal of 5 bases from V and 4 bases from J, the junction contained 11 bases not matched to a gene. In germline, CDR1 is SGHVS, CDR2 FQNEAQ. The CDR3 has 15 amino acids. Written as DNA, the CDR3 is TGTGCCAGCAGCCATCGAGAGGGGGCGCTTTACGAGCAGTACTTC. Translated, it gives CASSHREGALYEQYF.

This chain connects TRBV20-1 to TRBJ2-1, with 7 nucleotides matching TRBD2. The junction had 4 bases not matched to a gene; V was cut back by 0 bases and J by 2 bases. Germline lookup yields CDR1 DFQATT and CDR2 SNEGSKA (reference sequence). The CDR3 runs 15 residues. This chain's CDR3 is CSARDRDYPYNEQFF. CDR3 in DNA: TGCAGTGCTAGAGACCGGGACTACCCCTACAATGAGCAGTTCTTC.

This clonotype was seen only a few times. The chain employs TRBV20-1 and TRBJ1-2; D possibly corresponds to TRBD1 (5 bases). Germline V CDR1 and CDR2: DFQATT, SNEGSKA (reference sequence). The V end lost 2 bases, the J end lost 4 bases, and 8 bases lay between the germline ends. The CDR3 is made up of 12 amino acids. CDR3 loop: CSARSQGYGYTF. The DNA for the CDR3 is TGCAGTGCTAGATCTCAGGGCTATGGCTACACCTTC.

This clonotype was counted between two and nine times. The V and J genes are TRBV19 and TRBJ2-3; no clear D. Per the germline V gene, CDR1 is LNHDA and CDR2 is SQIVND (reference sequence). This CDR3 has 12 residues. The V end lost 3 bases, the J end lost 4 bases, and 5 bases lay between the germline ends. The CDR3 spells CASSISADTQYF. DNA of the CDR3: TGTGCCAGTAGTATTTCGGCAGATACGCAGTATTTT.

The rearrangement links TRBV9 to TRBJ2-7; 7 nucleotides match TRBD1. The CDR3 runs 15 residues. Germline loops: CDR1 SGDLS, CDR2 YYNGEE. Trimming at V came to 0 bases and at J to 4 bases, leaving 7 bases not matched to a gene. CDR3 nucleotides: TGTGCCAGCAGCGTAGGAGGGGGCTCGGGATACGAGCAGTACTTC. Its translation: CASSVGGGSGYEQYF.

The table lists this clonotype with a few counts. V gene TRBV7-3 combines with J gene TRBJ2-2; 12 positions match TRBD2. Germline CDR1 and CDR2: SGHTA and FQGTGA. The J segment lost 7 bases and the V segment lost 5 bases, leaving 2 bases of the junction unmatched. The CDR3 runs 14 residues. As DNA, the CDR3 is TGTGCCAGCAGCCTAGCGGGAGGGATCGGGGAGCTGTTTTTT. Translating it yields CASSLAGGIGELFF.

This clonotype was picked up a small number of times. This chain connects TRBV4-3 to TRBJ1-2, with D unresolved. The CDR3 is made up of 14 amino acids. Germline V gene sequence: CDR1 LGHNA, CDR2 YSLEER. Trimming took off 4 bases at V and 3 bases at J, with 12 bases between the two ends. CDR3 sequence reads: CASSLLGNHYGYTF. In DNA form, the CDR3 reads TGCGCCAGCAGCCTGCTGGGAAATCACTATGGCTACACCTTC.

This clonotype was counted only a few times. The DNA of the CDR3 is TGTGCCACCCAGGAAAACTCTGGAAACACCATATATTTT. Protein sequence: CATQENSGNTIYF. The chain employs TRBV12-3 or TRBV12-4 and TRBJ1-3; no reliable D call. This CDR3 is 13 amino acids long. Trimming took 10 bases from V and 0 from J, leaving 10 bases between them.

This chain links TRBV4-3 with TRBJ1-1, with D possibly TRBD1 on 5 matching bases. Germline V CDR1 and CDR2: LGHNA, YSLEER. Trimming took off 4 bases at V and 0 bases at J, with 9 bases between the two ends. The CDR3 covers 14 residues. This chain's CDR3 is CASSRDGMNTEAFF. In nucleotides, the CDR3 is TGCGCCAGCAGCCGGGACGGAATGAACACTGAAGCTTTCTTT.

The rearrangement joins TRBV18 to TRBJ1-1, with a possible D match to TRBD1 (6 bases). CDR1 and CDR2 (germline): KGHSH, LQKENI. This CDR3 is built from 15 residues. Trimming removed 3 bases at V and 1 base at J, with 12 bases between. The CDR3 DNA is TGTGCCAGCTCACCTCAACAGGGCGCGAACACTGAAGCTTTCTTT. This translates into CASSPQQGANTEAFF. Based on the CDR3 plus reference TRBV18 and TRBJ1-1, the full variable domain is NAGVMQNPRHLVRRRGQEARLRCSPMKGHSHVYWYRQLPEEGLKFMVYLQKENIIDESGMPKERFSAEFPKEGPSILRIQQVVRGDSAAYFCASSPQQGANTEAFFGQGTRLTVV.

This clonotype occurred many times. V and J are TRBV18 and TRBJ2-5, with D uncertain. The CDR3 loop spans 15 amino acids. Germline lookup yields CDR1 KGHSH and CDR2 LQKENI. V was clipped by 2 bases and J by 2 bases, with 12 bases between them. The CDR3 loop is CASSPVRQQQETQYF. The CDR3 bases are TGTGCCAGCTCACCAGTGAGACAACAACAAGAGACCCAGTACTTC.

This clonotype was picked up a small number of times. The gene calls are TRBV27 and TRBJ1-4; D uncertain. The CDR3 is 14 residues long. The V end lost 2 bases, the J end lost 8 bases, and 12 bases lay between the germline ends. The V gene's germline CDR1 is MNHEY and CDR2 SMNVEV (reference sequence). CDR3: CASSLPYVSEKLFF. The CDR3 DNA reads as TGTGCCAGCAGTTTACCCTATGTTTCGGAAAAACTGTTTTTT.

The rearrangement joins TRBV6-2 or TRBV6-3 to TRBJ1-1; 7 bases fit TRBD1. Germline V CDR1 and CDR2: MNHEY, SVGEGT. Trimming at V came to 0 bases and at J to 5 bases, leaving 3 bases not matched to a gene. The length of the CDR3 is 14 residues. The CDR3 DNA is TGTGCCAGCAGTTACTCCAGGGGGGAGACTGAAGCTTTCTTT. It codes for CASSYSRGETEAFF.